The 14 T cell receptor beta chains listed next were all sequenced from one sample in a study of T cell repertoires in cytomegalovirus infection. TCRdb ran MiXCR on the reads and lists one entry per CDR3 protein. This sample has tens of thousands of distinct CDR3 sequences, with 20% found just once. These receptors have no known antigen. The material sequenced was PBMCs, sequenced either directly or after in vitro stimulation (not recorded which). Receptor source: a human donor in good health (CMV status not recorded). Some clones in this sample may be carry-over from other donors' samples.

This clonotype was found many times. The chain couples TRBV10-3 to TRBJ2-3, with 8 nucleotides matching TRBD2. The germline V gene has CDR1 ENHRY and CDR2 SYGVKD. This CDR3 has 14 residues. With V trimmed by 10 bases and J by 5 bases, 11 bases remained unmatched. The CDR3 DNA is TGTGCCACCGCCGGCGGGGGGCCCGAAGATACGCAGTATTTT. This gives the protein CATAGGGPEDTQYF.

Only a few counts were recorded for this clonotype. The V gene is TRBV19, the J gene TRBJ1-1; the D is unclear. V was cut by 4 bases and J by 4 bases, with 10 bases left in between. CDR1 LNHDA and CDR2 SQIVND come from the germline V gene (reference sequence). The CDR3 consists of 13 residues. The CDR3 region is CASSNGRFTEAFF. Written as DNA, the CDR3 is TGTGCCAGTAGTAATGGTCGTTTCACTGAAGCTTTCTTT.

This clonotype was detected ten times or more. The chain carries TRBV7-2 and TRBJ1-2; weak D call: TRBD1 (5 bases). The V end lost 1 base, the J end lost 8 bases, and 14 bases lay between the germline ends. This CDR3 is 14 amino acids long. Germline values: CDR1 SGHTA, CDR2 FQGNSA. The CDR3 is CASSLVSGLRGYTF. The CDR3 coding sequence is TGTGCCAGCAGCTTAGTGTCGGGGCTTCGAGGCTACACCTTC. Based on the CDR3 plus reference TRBV7-2 and TRBJ1-2, the full variable domain is GAGVSQSPSNKVTEKGKDVELRCDPISGHTALYWYRQSLGQGLEFLIYFQGNSAPDKSGLPSDRFSAERTGGSVSTLTIQRTQQEDSAVYLCASSLVSGLRGYTFGSGTRLTVV.

This clonotype appeared a few times. The chain carries TRBV29-1 and TRBJ2-3; no clear D gene. Trimming cost V 4 bases and J 3 bases, with 11 bases left between them. Germline V gene sequence: CDR1 SQVTM, CDR2 ANQGSEA. The CDR3 extends over 13 amino acids. CDR3 in amino acids: CSVVQSSTDTQYF. The CDR3 DNA reads TGCAGCGTTGTACAGTCCTCAACAGATACGCAGTATTTT.

This chain links TRBV12-3 or TRBV12-4 with TRBJ2-2, with D tentatively TRBD1 (6 bases). Trimming left V 6 bases short and J 1 base short, with 12 bases between. The CDR3 extends over 15 amino acids. CDR3 DNA sequence: TGTGCCAGCAGCCGGGACATCATGAACACCGGGGAGCTGTTTTTT. Translation: CASSRDIMNTGELFF.

This clonotype was seen only a few times. The chain employs TRBV27 and TRBJ1-1, with a weak D call TRBD1 (5 bases). The CDR3 extends over 12 amino acids. V lost 8 bases and J lost 1, with 8 bases in between. Germline CDR1 reads MNHEY; CDR2 reads SMNVEV (reference sequence). CDR3 amino acids: CASQQGNTEAFF. For the CDR3, the DNA is TGTGCCAGCCAGCAGGGGAACACTGAAGCTTTCTTT.

This clonotype was seen more than once but under ten times. The chain has TRBV12-3 or TRBV12-4 and TRBJ1-1, with a weak D call TRBD1 (5 bases). The CDR3 runs 14 residues. V dropped 5 bases and J dropped 4 bases, with 14 bases sitting between them. The CDR3 bases are TGTGCCAGCAGTCAGGAAGGGGAATTCACTGAAGCTTTCTTT. It yields the protein CASSQEGEFTEAFF.

The rearrangement joins TRBV10-2 to TRBJ1-6; D remains unclear. CDR3 length equals 12 residues. The germline V gene has CDR1 WSHSY and CDR2 SAAADI. Trimming removed 4 bases from V and 14 bases from J, with 12 bases in between. DNA of the CDR3: TGCGCCAGCAGTGCCTTCCCGGGTGCCCTCCACTTT. Protein sequence: CASSAFPGALHF.

The V and J genes are TRBV14 and TRBJ1-6; 7 nucleotides agree with TRBD1. Germline CDR1 is SGHDN and CDR2 is FVKESK. This CDR3 has 14 amino acids. Trimming took 4 bases from V and 10 from J; bases not matched to a gene: 7. CDR3 amino acids: CASSLTGDSSPLHF. In DNA form, the CDR3 reads TGTGCCAGCAGCCTTACAGGGGATTCCTCACCCCTCCACTTT.

This clonotype was observed many times. The rearrangement links TRBV7-8 to TRBJ2-7, with 9 bases aligning to TRBD2. V was pared by 5 bases and J by 1 base, with 0 bases of the junction left unmatched. Germline CDR1 and CDR2: SGHVS and FQNEAQ. There are 13 residues in the CDR3. The CDR3 loop reads CASSAGGSYEQYF. As DNA, the CDR3 is TGTGCCAGCAGCGCGGGGGGGTCCTACGAGCAGTACTTC.

This clonotype was detected many times. The rearrangement links TRBV7-2 to TRBJ2-1; 7 nucleotides match TRBD1. V shed 2 bases and J 9 bases; nucleotides not matched to a gene: 10. Looked up from germline, CDR1 is SGHTA and CDR2 is FQGNSA. The CDR3 extends over 15 amino acids. The CDR3 protein is CASSLFSLRQGEQFF. The DNA of the CDR3 is TGTGCCAGCAGCTTATTCTCTTTGCGACAGGGTGAGCAGTTCTTC.

This clonotype was recorded at least ten times. This CDR3 reads CASSLRAVNTGELFF. In DNA, the CDR3 is TGTGCCAGCAGTCTCCGGGCGGTTAACACCGGGGAGCTGTTTTTT. This chain uses TRBV12-3 or TRBV12-4 with TRBJ2-2; D gene unclear. The V gene lost 5 bases and the J gene lost 2 bases, with 12 bases spanning the gap. The CDR3 is made up of 15 amino acids.

This clonotype was detected many times. The rearrangement uses TRBV7-2 and TRBJ2-1; 9 bases agree with TRBD2. With 2 bases clipped from V and 12 bases from J, the junction kept 14 bases outside the gene matches. The CDR3 totals 16 residues. Germline V gives CDR1 SGHTA, CDR2 FQGNSA. For the CDR3, the DNA is TGTGCCAGCAGCTTAAACCCGGCTAGCGGGATATTGGGGCAGTTCTTC. It yields the protein CASSLNPASGILGQFF.

J is TRBJ1-1 and V is TRBV5-6, with D possibly matching TRBD1 (5 bases). Germline V gene sequence: CDR1 SGHDT, CDR2 YYEEEE. This CDR3 spans 12 amino acids. Trimming took 2 bases from V and 8 from J, leaving 10 bases between them. The CDR3 DNA is TGTGCCAGCAGCTTATACAGGTTAGAAGCTTTCTTT. Translated: CASSLYRLEAFF. Full variable domain (missing parts from reference TRBV5-6 and TRBJ1-1): DAGVTQSPTHLIKTRGQQVTLRCSPKSGHDTVSWYQQALGQGPQFIFQYYEEEERQRGNFPDRFSGHQFPNYSSELNVNALLLGDSALYLCASSLYRLEAFFGQGTRLTVV.